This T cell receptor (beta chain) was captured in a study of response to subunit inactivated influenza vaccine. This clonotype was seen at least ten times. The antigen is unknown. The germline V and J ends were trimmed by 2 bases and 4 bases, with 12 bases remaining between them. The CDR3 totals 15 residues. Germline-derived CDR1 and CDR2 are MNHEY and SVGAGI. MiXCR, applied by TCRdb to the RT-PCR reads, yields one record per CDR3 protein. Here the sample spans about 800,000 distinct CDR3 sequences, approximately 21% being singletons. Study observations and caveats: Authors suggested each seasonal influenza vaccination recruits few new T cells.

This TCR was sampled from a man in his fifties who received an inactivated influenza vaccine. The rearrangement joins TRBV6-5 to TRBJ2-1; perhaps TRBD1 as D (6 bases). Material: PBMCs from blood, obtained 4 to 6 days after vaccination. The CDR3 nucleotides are TGTGCCAGCAGTTACGGTGGGGGCCCGTACAATGAGCAGTTCTTC. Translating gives CASSYGGGPYNEQFF.